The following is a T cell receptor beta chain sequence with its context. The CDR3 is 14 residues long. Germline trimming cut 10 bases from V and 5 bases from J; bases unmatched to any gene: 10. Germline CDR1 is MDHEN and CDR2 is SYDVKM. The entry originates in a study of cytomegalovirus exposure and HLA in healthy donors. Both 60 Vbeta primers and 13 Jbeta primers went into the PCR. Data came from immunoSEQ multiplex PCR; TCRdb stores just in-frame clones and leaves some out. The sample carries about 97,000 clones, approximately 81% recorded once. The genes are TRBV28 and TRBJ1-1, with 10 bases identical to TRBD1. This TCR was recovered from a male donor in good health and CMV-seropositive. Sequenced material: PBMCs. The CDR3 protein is CAIIPGTGETEAFF. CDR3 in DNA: TGTGCCATTATCCCCGGGACAGGGGAAACTGAAGCTTTCTTT.